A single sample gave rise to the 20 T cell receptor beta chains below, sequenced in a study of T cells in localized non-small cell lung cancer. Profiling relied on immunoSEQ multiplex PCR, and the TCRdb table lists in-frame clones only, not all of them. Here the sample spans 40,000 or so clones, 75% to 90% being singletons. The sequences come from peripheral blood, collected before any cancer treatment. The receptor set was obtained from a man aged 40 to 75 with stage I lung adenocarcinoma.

The CDR3, as DNA: TGCGCCAGCAGCCCGGGGCAGTTCGATCAGCCCCAGCATTTT. It yields the protein CASSPGQFDQPQHF. This chain connects TRBV4-3 to TRBJ1-5; the D gene is possibly TRBD1 (5 bases). The germline V gene encodes CDR1 LGHNA and CDR2 YSLEER. The germline V and J ends were trimmed by 4 bases and 5 bases, with 12 bases remaining between them. The CDR3 consists of 14 residues.

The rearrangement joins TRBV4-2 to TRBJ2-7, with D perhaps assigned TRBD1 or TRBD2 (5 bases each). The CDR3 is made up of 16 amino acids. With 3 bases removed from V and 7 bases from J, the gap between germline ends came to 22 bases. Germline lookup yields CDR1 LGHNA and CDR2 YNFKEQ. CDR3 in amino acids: CASSHATGAPLGEQYF. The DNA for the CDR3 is TGTGCCAGCAGCCATGCAACCGGGGCCCCCTTGGGGGAGCAGTACTTC.

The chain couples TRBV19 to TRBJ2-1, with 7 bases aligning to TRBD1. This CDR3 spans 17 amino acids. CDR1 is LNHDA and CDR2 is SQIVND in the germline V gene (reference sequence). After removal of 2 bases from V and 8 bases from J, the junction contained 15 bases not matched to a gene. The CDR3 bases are TGTGCCAGTAGTATACCCAAGGGACAGCGCGATATGGATGAGCAGTTCTTC. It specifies CASSIPKGQRDMDEQFF.

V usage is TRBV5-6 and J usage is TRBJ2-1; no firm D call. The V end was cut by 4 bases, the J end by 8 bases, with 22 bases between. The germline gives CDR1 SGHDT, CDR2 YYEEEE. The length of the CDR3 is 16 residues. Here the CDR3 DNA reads TGTGCCAGCAGCCTCCATTACCCCGATTGGTACGATGAGCAGTTCTTC. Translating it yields CASSLHYPDWYDEQFF. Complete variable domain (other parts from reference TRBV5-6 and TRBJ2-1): DAGVTQSPTHLIKTRGQQVTLRCSPKSGHDTVSWYQQALGQGPQFIFQYYEEEERQRGNFPDRFSGHQFPNYSSELNVNALLLGDSALYLCASSLHYPDWYDEQFFGPGTRLTVL.

The CDR3 bases are TGTGCCAGCAGCTTGGGACAGGGGGAGACCCAGTACTTC. This gives the protein CASSLGQGETQYF. The chain is built from TRBV7-8 and TRBJ2-5; TRBD1 aligns across 10 bases. Germline CDR1 and CDR2: SGHVS and FQNEAQ. The CDR3 totals 13 residues. Germline trimming cut 3 bases from V and 5 bases from J; bases unmatched to any gene: 0.

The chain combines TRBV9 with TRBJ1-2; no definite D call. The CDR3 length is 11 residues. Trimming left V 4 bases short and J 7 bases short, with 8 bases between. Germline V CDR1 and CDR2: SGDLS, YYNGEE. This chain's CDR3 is CASSSRGGYTF. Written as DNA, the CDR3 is TGTGCCAGCAGCTCCCGGGGTGGCTACACCTTC.

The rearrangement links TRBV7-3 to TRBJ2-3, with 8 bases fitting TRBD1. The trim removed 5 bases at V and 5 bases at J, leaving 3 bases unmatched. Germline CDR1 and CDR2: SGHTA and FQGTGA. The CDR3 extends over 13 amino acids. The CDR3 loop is CASSLQGVDTQYF. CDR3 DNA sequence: TGTGCCAGCAGCCTACAGGGGGTAGATACGCAGTATTTT.

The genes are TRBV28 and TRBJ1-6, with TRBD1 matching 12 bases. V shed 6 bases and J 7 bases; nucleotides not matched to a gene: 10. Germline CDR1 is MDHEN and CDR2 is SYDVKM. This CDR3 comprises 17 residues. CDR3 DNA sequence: TGTGCCAGCAGAGATATACCGGGACAGGGGGCGAATTCACCCCTCCACTTT. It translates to CASRDIPGQGANSPLHF. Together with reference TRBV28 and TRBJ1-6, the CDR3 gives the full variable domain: DVKVTQSSRYLVKRTGEKVFLECVQDMDHENMFWYRQDPGLGLRLIYFSYDVKMKEKGDIPEGYSVSREKKERFSLILESASTNQTSMYLCASRDIPGQGANSPLHFGNGTRLTVT.

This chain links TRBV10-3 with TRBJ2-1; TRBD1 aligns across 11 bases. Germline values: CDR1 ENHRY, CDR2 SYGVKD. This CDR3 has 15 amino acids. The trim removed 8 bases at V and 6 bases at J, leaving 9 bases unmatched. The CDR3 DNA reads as TGTGCCATCGGATCGCACGGGACAGGGGGCAATGAGCAGTTCTTC. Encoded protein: CAIGSHGTGGNEQFF.

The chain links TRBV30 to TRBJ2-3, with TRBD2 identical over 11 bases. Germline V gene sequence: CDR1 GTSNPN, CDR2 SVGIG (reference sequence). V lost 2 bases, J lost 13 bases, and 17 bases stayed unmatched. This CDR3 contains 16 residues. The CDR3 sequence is CAWSREGTPTSGNKYF. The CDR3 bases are TGTGCCTGGAGTCGGGAAGGCACCCCGACTAGCGGGAACAAGTATTTT.

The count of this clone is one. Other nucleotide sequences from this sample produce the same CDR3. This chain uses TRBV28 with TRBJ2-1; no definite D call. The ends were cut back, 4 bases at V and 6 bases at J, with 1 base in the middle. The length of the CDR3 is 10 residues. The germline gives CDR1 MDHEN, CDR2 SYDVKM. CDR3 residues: CASSSNEQFF. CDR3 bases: TGTGCCAGCAGTTCCAATGAGCAGTTCTTC.

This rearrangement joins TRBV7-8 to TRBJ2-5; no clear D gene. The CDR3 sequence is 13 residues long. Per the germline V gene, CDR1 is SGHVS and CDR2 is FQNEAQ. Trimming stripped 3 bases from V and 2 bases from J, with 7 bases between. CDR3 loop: CASSFSQQETQYF. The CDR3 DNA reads TGTGCCAGCAGCTTTTCCCAGCAAGAGACCCAGTACTTC.

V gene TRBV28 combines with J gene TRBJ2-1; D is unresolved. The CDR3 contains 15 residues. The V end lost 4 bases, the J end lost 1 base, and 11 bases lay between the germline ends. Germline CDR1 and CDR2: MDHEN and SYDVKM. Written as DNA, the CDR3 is TGTGCCAGCAGTTCCCTCCAGATTTCCTACAATGAGCAGTTCTTC. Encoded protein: CASSSLQISYNEQFF.

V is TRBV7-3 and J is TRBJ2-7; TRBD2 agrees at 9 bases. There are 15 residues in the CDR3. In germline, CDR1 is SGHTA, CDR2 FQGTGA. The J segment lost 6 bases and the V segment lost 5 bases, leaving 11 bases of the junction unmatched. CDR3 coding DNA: TGTGCCAGCAGCGAAACGGGTAGCGGGAGTTCCGAGCAGTACTTC. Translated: CASSETGSGSSEQYF.

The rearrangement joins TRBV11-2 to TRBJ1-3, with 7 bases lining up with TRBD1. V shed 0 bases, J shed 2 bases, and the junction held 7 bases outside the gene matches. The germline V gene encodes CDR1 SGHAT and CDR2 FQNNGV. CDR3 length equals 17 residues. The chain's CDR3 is CASSLDQGGAAGNTIYF. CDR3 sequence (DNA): TGTGCCAGCAGCTTAGATCAGGGGGGCGCCGCTGGAAACACCATATATTTT.

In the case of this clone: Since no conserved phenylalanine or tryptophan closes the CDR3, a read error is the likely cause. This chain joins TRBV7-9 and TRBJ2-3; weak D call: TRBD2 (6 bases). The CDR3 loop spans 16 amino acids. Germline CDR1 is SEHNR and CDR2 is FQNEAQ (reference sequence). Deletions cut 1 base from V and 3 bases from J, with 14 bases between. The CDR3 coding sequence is TGTGCCAGCAGCTTAGTCGGGCTAGCGAATACAGATACGCAGTATTCT. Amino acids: CASSLVGLANTDTQYS.

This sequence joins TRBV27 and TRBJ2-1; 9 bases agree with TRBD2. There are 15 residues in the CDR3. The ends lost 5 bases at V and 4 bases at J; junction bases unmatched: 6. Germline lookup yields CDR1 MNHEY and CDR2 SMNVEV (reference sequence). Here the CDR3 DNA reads TGTGCCAGCAGTAGGGGCGGGAGGGCTTACAATGAGCAGTTCTTC. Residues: CASSRGGRAYNEQFF.

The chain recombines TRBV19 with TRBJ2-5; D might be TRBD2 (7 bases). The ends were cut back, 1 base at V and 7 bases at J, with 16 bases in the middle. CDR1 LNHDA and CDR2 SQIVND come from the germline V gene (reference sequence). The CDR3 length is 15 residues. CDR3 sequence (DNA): TGTGCCAGTAGTATAGCCGACAGGCCGGGAGGGACCCAGTACTTC. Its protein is CASSIADRPGGTQYF.

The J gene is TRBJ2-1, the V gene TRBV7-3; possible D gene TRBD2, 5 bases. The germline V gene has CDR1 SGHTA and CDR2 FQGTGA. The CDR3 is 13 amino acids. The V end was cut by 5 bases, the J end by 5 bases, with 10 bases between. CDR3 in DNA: TGTGCCAGCAGCCAAGAGCGGAACAATGAGCAGTTCTTC. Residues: CASSQERNNEQFF.

The chain's CDR3 is CASSQRDLNTGELFF. The CDR3, as DNA: TGTGCCAGCAGCCAACGGGACCTGAACACCGGGGAGCTGTTTTTT. V is TRBV11-2 and J is TRBJ2-2; possibly TRBD1 or TRBD2 for D (5 bases each). V was trimmed by 5 bases and J by 1 base, leaving 11 bases between them. The CDR3 runs to 15 residues. Per germline, CDR1 SGHAT and CDR2 FQNNGV.